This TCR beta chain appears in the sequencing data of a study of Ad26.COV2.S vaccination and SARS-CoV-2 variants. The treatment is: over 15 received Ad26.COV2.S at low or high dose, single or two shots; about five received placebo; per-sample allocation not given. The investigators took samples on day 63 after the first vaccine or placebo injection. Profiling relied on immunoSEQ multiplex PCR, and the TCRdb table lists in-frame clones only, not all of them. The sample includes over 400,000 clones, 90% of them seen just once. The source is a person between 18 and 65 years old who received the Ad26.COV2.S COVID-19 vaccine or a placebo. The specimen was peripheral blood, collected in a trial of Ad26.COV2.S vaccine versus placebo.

DNA for the CDR3: TGTGCCAGCAGCGCCCTAGATCGAAGGGCCGGGGAGCTGTTTTTT. Residues: CASSALDRRAGELFF. The rearrangement joins TRBV9 to TRBJ2-2; D uncertain. The CDR3 runs 15 residues. V was trimmed by 3 bases and J by 6 bases, leaving 15 bases between them. Per germline, CDR1 SGDLS and CDR2 YYNGEE.